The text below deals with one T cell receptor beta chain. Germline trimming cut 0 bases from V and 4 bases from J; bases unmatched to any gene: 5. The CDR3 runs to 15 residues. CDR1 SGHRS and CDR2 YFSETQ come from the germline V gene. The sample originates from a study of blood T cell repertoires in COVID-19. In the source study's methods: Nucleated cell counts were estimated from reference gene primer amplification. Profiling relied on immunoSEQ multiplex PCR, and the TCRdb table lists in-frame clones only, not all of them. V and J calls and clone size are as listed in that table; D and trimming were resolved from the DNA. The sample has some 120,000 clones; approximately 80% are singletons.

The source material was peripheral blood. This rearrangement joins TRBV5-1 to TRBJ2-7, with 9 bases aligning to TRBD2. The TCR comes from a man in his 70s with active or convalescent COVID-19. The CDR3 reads CASSLVAGGWYEQYF. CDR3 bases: TGCGCCAGCAGCTTGGTTGCGGGAGGGTGGTACGAGCAGTACTTC.